This T cell receptor (beta chain) was obtained from a study of regulatory dendritic cells for organ transplantation. Concerning this clone itself: Its antigen is not identified.

Profiled with immunoSEQ multiplex PCR; TCRdb holds only in-frame clones, not every one. The sample contains some 35,000 clones, less than 90% of which appear only once. Study findings and constraints: Memory CD8+ T cells were the most oligoclonal; naive cells were highly diverse. Alloreactive memory CD8+ T cell pools varied considerably between individuals.

Germline-derived CDR1 and CDR2 are MDHEN and SYDVKM. The CDR3 runs to 12 residues. Sequencing was carried out using naive CD4+ T cells from blood. Subset denoted: CD45RA+ naive T cells. This TCR derives from a human donor in good health. This chain joins TRBV28 and TRBJ2-5; 8 bases agree with TRBD2. CDR3 protein: CATGGGIKTQYF. The CDR3 coding sequence is TGTGCTACCGGCGGGGGGATAAAGACCCAGTACTTC.